The 27 T cell receptor beta chains below all came from one sample that was sequenced in a study of shared clonotypes between healthy human individuals. This table comes from immunoSEQ multiplex PCR, and its TCRdb copy is limited to in-frame clones, with some not included. The table lists about 2.3 million clones, approximately 93% of them singletons. Sequencing was performed on naive CD4+ T cells from PBMCs. Subset in this sample: CD45RA+ positively selected. The receptors were gathered from a man aged 18 to 29 in good health. Some clones in this sample may be carry-over from other donors' samples.

The chain joins TRBV7-2 to TRBJ2-5; D gene uncertain. The CDR3 extends over 11 amino acids. Germline values: CDR1 SGHTA, CDR2 FQGNSA. V lost 10 bases and J 8 bases, leaving 14 bases between the germline ends. The CDR3 DNA follows: TGTGCCACCCAACGGGCCGCAACCCAGTACTTC. It yields the protein CATQRAATQYF.

With respect to this clone: This sample also contains other DNA sequences that code for the same CDR3. CDR3: CASSDDSNQPQHF. The DNA of the CDR3 is TGTGCCAGCAGTGATGATAGCAATCAGCCCCAGCATTTT. The genes are TRBV2 and TRBJ1-5; D unclear. Germline-derived CDR1 and CDR2 are SNHLY and FYNNEI. Between the trimmed V and J ends, which lost 3 bases and 0 bases, there was a span of 3 bases. This CDR3 is 13 amino acids long.

The CDR3 nucleotides are TGTGCCAGCAGTGAACTCGGGGTACGAGCCGGCACCGGGGAGCTGTTTTTT. Encoded protein: CASSELGVRAGTGELFF. This chain uses TRBV2 with TRBJ2-2; D is possibly TRBD2 (5 bases). The CDR3 totals 17 residues. The germline CDR1 and CDR2 sequences are SNHLY and FYNNEI. The V end lost 2 bases, the J end lost 4 bases, and 17 bases lay between the germline ends.

The gene calls are TRBV5-1 and TRBJ1-1; tentative D call: TRBD1 (6 bases). The CDR3 length is 14 residues. Between the trimmed V and J ends, which lost 7 bases and 1 base, there was a span of 14 bases. Germline V lookup: CDR1 SGHRS, CDR2 YFSETQ. CDR3 amino acids: CASCEGHPNTEAFF. CDR3 nucleotide sequence: TGCGCCAGCTGCGAGGGACACCCGAACACTGAAGCTTTCTTT.

The chain is built from TRBV5-1 and TRBJ2-5; 8 bases map to TRBD1. The CDR3 has 15 amino acids. Germline V gene data show CDR1 as SGHRS and CDR2 as YFSETQ. V shed 3 bases, J shed 5 bases, and the junction held 9 bases outside the gene matches. The CDR3 sequence: CASSWSQGAGETQYF. Here the CDR3 DNA reads TGCGCCAGCAGCTGGTCCCAGGGGGCAGGTGAGACCCAGTACTTC.

This clone appeared a few times. V gene TRBV13 combines with J gene TRBJ1-1, with D uncertain. The CDR3 covers 14 residues. Germline-derived CDR1 and CDR2 are PRHDT and FYEKMQ (reference sequence). V shed 2 bases and J shed 1 base, with 8 bases lying between them. CDR3 residues: CASSLRGQNTEAFF. The DNA of the CDR3 is TGTGCCAGCAGCTTAAGAGGGCAGAACACTGAAGCTTTCTTT.

The V call is TRBV28, the J call TRBJ1-2; TRBD1 matches 7 bases. The V and J ends lost 6 bases and 5 bases, in that order; junction bases with no gene match: 6. The V gene's germline CDR1 is MDHEN and CDR2 SYDVKM. The CDR3 runs to 13 residues. CDR3 DNA: TGTGCCAGCAGGGGGGACAGATATTATGGCTACACCTTC. Translation: CASRGDRYYGYTF.

J is TRBJ1-3 and V is TRBV6-5; TRBD1 matches 8 bases. The CDR3 runs to 14 residues. Trimming took 6 bases from V and 8 from J; bases not matched to a gene: 9. In germline, CDR1 is MNHEY, CDR2 SVGAGI. DNA for the CDR3: TGTGCCAGCAGAGCTCCAGGGGGCTGGCACACCATATATTTT. Its protein product is CASRAPGGWHTIYF.

Remarks on this clone: Within the sample, other DNA sequences also encode this same CDR3. The rearrangement uses TRBV5-1 and TRBJ2-2, with a weak D call TRBD2 (5 bases). CDR1 and CDR2 (germline): SGHRS, YFSETQ. With 4 bases removed from V and 2 bases from J, the gap between germline ends came to 9 bases. The CDR3 extends over 14 amino acids. Here the CDR3 DNA reads TGCGCCAGCAGCCCGACTACAAACACCGGGGAGCTGTTTTTT. Translated, it gives CASSPTTNTGELFF.

V is TRBV4-1 and J is TRBJ1-5, with unresolved D. The CDR3 totals 16 residues. Germline V gives CDR1 MGHRA, CDR2 YSYEKL. V lost 4 bases, J lost 5 bases, and 18 bases lay in between. The CDR3 nucleotides read TGCGCCAGCAGCCGAACGGAAACAACGCGGGATCAGCCCCAGCATTTT. Protein: CASSRTETTRDQPQHF.

The gene calls are TRBV28 and TRBJ1-5; D not certain. V was trimmed by 4 bases and J by 0 bases, leaving 13 bases between them. Germline V gene lookup returns CDR1 MDHEN and CDR2 SYDVKM. CDR3 length: 16 residues. The CDR3 is CASSSYSRHSNQPQHF. CDR3 in DNA: TGTGCCAGCAGTTCGTACAGCCGACATAGCAATCAGCCCCAGCATTTT.

This chain links TRBV28 with TRBJ2-2; 11 positions agree with TRBD1. This CDR3 has 13 residues. The germline V gene encodes CDR1 MDHEN and CDR2 SYDVKM. V shed 11 bases, J shed 7 bases, and the junction held 6 bases outside the gene matches. The CDR3 spells CALGQGAGGELFF. CDR3 nucleotide sequence: TGTGCCCTAGGACAGGGGGCTGGCGGGGAGCTGTTTTTT. The complete variable domain, with remaining parts taken from reference TRBV28 and TRBJ2-2, reads DVKVTQSSRYLVKRTGEKVFLECVQDMDHENMFWYRQDPGLGLRLIYFSYDVKMKEKGDIPEGYSVSREKKERFSLILESASTNQTSMYLCALGQGAGGELFFGEGSRLTVL.

The chain uses TRBV6-6 and TRBJ1-5, with D possibly TRBD1 on 6 matching bases. The length of the CDR3 is 16 residues. The V end lost 0 bases, the J end lost 11 bases, and 20 bases lay between the germline ends. Germline assignment: CDR1 MNHNY and CDR2 SVGAGI (reference sequence). The CDR3 DNA reads TGTGCCAGCAGTTACTCGAGGGACGGGGGCCTATCAGCCCAGCATTTT. It translates to CASSYSRDGGLSAQHF.

The chain employs TRBV9 and TRBJ2-1; D call uncertain. The germline V and J ends were trimmed by 1 base and 0 bases, with 11 bases remaining between them. This CDR3 is 16 amino acids long. Germline-derived CDR1 and CDR2 are SGDLS and YYNGEE. The CDR3 DNA reads as TGTGCCAGCAGCGTAACAGACTCCCTCTCCTACAATGAGCAGTTCTTC. Amino acids: CASSVTDSLSYNEQFF.

This sequence joins TRBV28 and TRBJ1-1, with D unresolved. V was trimmed by 6 bases and J by 1 base, leaving 15 bases between them. The CDR3 length is 15 residues. CDR1 is MDHEN, CDR2 SYDVKM, per germline. The DNA for the CDR3 is TGTGCCAGCAGGACCTTATCCCCCGGGAACACTGAAGCTTTCTTT. It translates to CASRTLSPGNTEAFF.

The chain joins TRBV7-3 to TRBJ2-3; D call uncertain. CDR1 and CDR2 from the germline V gene are SGHTA and FQGTGA. The CDR3 contains 13 residues. Trimming shortened V by 6 bases and J by 2 bases, and 9 bases separated the two germline ends. The CDR3 DNA follows: TGTGCCAGCAGTTACAGCCCCACAGATACGCAGTATTTT. Its protein is CASSYSPTDTQYF.

This clone was seen a few times. The rearrangement uses TRBV28 and TRBJ2-2, with D possibly TRBD1 on 6 matching bases. This CDR3 is built from 14 residues. Per germline, CDR1 MDHEN and CDR2 SYDVKM. Trimming removed 6 bases at V and 7 bases at J, with 15 bases between. This CDR3 reads CASSRDTWHGELFF. The CDR3 DNA reads as TGTGCCAGCAGCCGGGACACCTGGCACGGGGAGCTGTTTTTT.

The V and J genes are TRBV9 and TRBJ2-3, with D perhaps being TRBD1 or TRBD2 (5 bases each). Germline-derived CDR1 and CDR2 are SGDLS and YYNGEE. There are 13 residues in the CDR3. V gave up 4 bases and J gave up 5 bases, with 11 bases separating them. The CDR3 region is CASSPLGVDTQYF. As DNA, the CDR3 is TGTGCCAGCAGCCCCCTGGGGGTAGATACGCAGTATTTT.

The chain joins TRBV7-9 to TRBJ2-3; 16 nucleotides match TRBD2. This CDR3 spans 19 amino acids. V dropped 5 bases and J dropped 1; count of bases not matched to a gene: 9. Germline V gene lookup returns CDR1 SEHNR and CDR2 FQNEAQ (reference sequence). As DNA, the CDR3 is TGTGCCAGCAGCCCGACGGCCGGGACTAGCGGGAGGGGCACAGATACGCAGTATTTT. It codes for CASSPTAGTSGRGTDTQYF.

The chain has TRBV5-1 and TRBJ2-2; 11 nucleotides match TRBD2. This CDR3 spans 16 amino acids. Germline V CDR1 and CDR2: SGHRS, YFSETQ. The V gene end was trimmed by 3 bases and the J gene end by 7 bases; junction bases not matched to a gene: 8. The CDR3 DNA reads as TGCGCCAGCAGCTCTCAGACTAGCGGGAATGGCGGGGAGCTGTTTTTT. As protein: CASSSQTSGNGGELFF. Looking up the rest from reference TRBV5-1 and TRBJ2-2 gives the full variable domain: KAGVTQTPRYLIKTRGQQVTLSCSPISGHRSVSWYQQTPGQGLQFLFEYFSETQRNKGNFPGRFSGRQFSNSRSEMNVSTLELGDSALYLCASSSQTSGNGGELFFGEGSRLTVL.

The CDR3 nucleotides read TGTGCCAGCAGTTTCCACAATCAGCCCCAGCATTTT. Its protein product is CASSFHNQPQHF. The V gene is TRBV27, the J gene TRBJ1-5; D not certain. Germline CDR1 MNHEY, CDR2 SMNVEV (reference sequence). The CDR3 contains 12 residues. Trimming pared 3 bases from V and 3 bases from J, leaving 3 bases between.

The rearrangement links TRBV7-9 to TRBJ2-5, with a weak D call TRBD2 (5 bases). The CDR3 loop spans 14 amino acids. V gave up 2 bases and J gave up 5 bases, with 12 bases separating them. The germline V gene has CDR1 SEHNR and CDR2 FQNEAQ (reference sequence). The CDR3 nucleotides are TGTGCCAGCAGCTTATCTGTGTCGGGGGAGACCCAGTACTTC. Amino acids: CASSLSVSGETQYF.

This clone was found once. The rearrangement joins TRBV19 to TRBJ2-7; 7 bases agree with TRBD1. Germline V gene data show CDR1 as LNHDA and CDR2 as SQIVND (reference sequence). The CDR3 extends over 15 amino acids. Trimming took 4 bases from V and 0 from J; bases not matched to a gene: 6. The CDR3 is CASSNTRQGSYEQYF. The CDR3 DNA is TGTGCCAGTAGTAATACTCGACAGGGCTCCTACGAGCAGTACTTC.

The chain combines TRBV15 with TRBJ2-7; no definite D call. The V and J ends lost 1 base and 0 bases respectively, with 1 base between them. From germline, CDR1 is LNHNV and CDR2 YYDKDF (reference sequence). This CDR3 is 12 amino acids long. The CDR3 nucleotides read TGTGCCACCAGCAGAGTCTCCTACGAGCAGTACTTC. Protein: CATSRVSYEQYF.

The chain combines TRBV21-1 with TRBJ1-1. TRBV21-1 is a known pseudogene. This CDR3 spans 13 amino acids. CDR3 DNA: TGTGCCAGCATGGGTAGGGAGGACACTGAAGCTTTCTTT. This gives the protein CASMGREDTEAFF.

This chain joins TRBV5-1 and TRBJ1-2; possibly TRBD1 for D (5 bases). Trimming took 4 bases from V and 7 from J, leaving 11 bases between them. The germline CDR1 and CDR2 sequences are SGHRS and YFSETQ. CDR3 size: 12 residues. DNA for the CDR3: TGCGCCAGCAGCCCGGGGACGGTTGGCTACACCTTC. This translates into CASSPGTVGYTF. Together with reference TRBV5-1 and TRBJ1-2, the CDR3 gives the full variable domain: KAGVTQTPRYLIKTRGQQVTLSCSPISGHRSVSWYQQTPGQGLQFLFEYFSETQRNKGNFPGRFSGRQFSNSRSEMNVSTLELGDSALYLCASSPGTVGYTFGSGTRLTVV.

CDR3 in DNA: TGTGCCAGCAGCCAAGATCCTGCGGGGACTCAGAATGAGCAGTTCTTC. The encoded protein is CASSQDPAGTQNEQFF. The V gene is TRBV14, the J gene TRBJ2-1; TRBD2 might be the D (6 bases). The germline V gene has CDR1 SGHDN and CDR2 FVKESK. Trimming removed 0 bases at V and 7 bases at J, with 16 bases between. The CDR3 totals 16 residues.